Below, 9 T cell receptor beta chains from the same sample are listed, as sequenced in a study of T cells in Graves' hyperthyroidism and ophthalmopathy. It was RNA transcripts that yielded the amplified TCR beta CDR3 regions. First-round RT-PCR targeting the TCR CDR3 was performed with the HTBI primer set. TCRdb reanalysed the multiplex PCR reads using MiXCR and keeps one entry per CDR3 protein. The repertoire holds fewer than 550,000 distinct CDR3 sequences, with more than 15% as singletons. The material sequenced was blood. All receptors derive from a woman under 30 with Graves' hyperthyroidism.

This clonotype was seen ten or more times. The chain couples TRBV6-5 to TRBJ1-1, with no clear D. This CDR3 has 14 residues. In germline, CDR1 is MNHEY, CDR2 SVGAGI. V lost 0 bases and J lost 1, with 6 bases in between. The CDR3 loop is CASSYSMGNTEAFF. The CDR3 DNA sequence: TGTGCCAGCAGTTACTCGATGGGGAACACTGAAGCTTTCTTT.

The sample holds many counts of this clonotype. This chain joins TRBV20-1 and TRBJ2-5; the D gene is possibly TRBD2 (7 bases). The CDR3 covers 12 residues. V was trimmed by 5 bases and J by 4 bases, leaving 11 bases between them. Germline loops: CDR1 DFQATT, CDR2 SNEGSKA (reference sequence). Here the CDR3 DNA reads TGCAGTGCTGGAGGGGGGGCAGAGACCCAGTACTTC. It yields the protein CSAGGGAETQYF.

Concerning this clonotype: Being one base from a much bigger clone, this may be a read error. V is TRBV28 and J is TRBJ1-2; D is unresolved. Trimming shortened V by 5 bases and J by 8 bases, and 18 bases separated the two germline ends. CDR3 size: 14 residues. In germline, CDR1 is MDHEN, CDR2 SYDVKM. The CDR3, as DNA: TGTGCCAGCAGTCCCGAGCCCCAGGTTGACGGCTACACCTTC. It codes for CASSPEPQVDGYTF.

This clonotype showed up many times. V and J are TRBV12-3 or TRBV12-4 and TRBJ1-1; no reliable D call. This CDR3 spans 13 amino acids. Trimming cost V 5 bases and J 7 bases, with 14 bases left between them. CDR3 in amino acids: CASSLLAYGEAFF. DNA of the CDR3: TGTGCCAGCAGTCTCCTCGCATACGGTGAAGCTTTCTTT.

This clonotype was counted only a few times. CDR3 in amino acids: CASSIEAGSLYEQYF. CDR3 nucleotide sequence: TGTGCCAGTAGTATTGAGGCGGGTAGCCTCTACGAGCAGTACTTC. The chain couples TRBV19 to TRBJ2-7; TRBD2 is a possible D gene (5 bases). Germline CDR1 is LNHDA and CDR2 is SQIVND (reference sequence). The germline V and J ends were trimmed by 3 bases and 3 bases, with 15 bases remaining between them. This CDR3 has 15 amino acids.

This clonotype has at least ten counts. CDR3 loop: CAWSVQWGKQFF. The CDR3 DNA reads TGTGCCTGGAGTGTACAATGGGGTAAGCAGTTCTTC. This chain links TRBV30 with TRBJ2-1, with D uncertain. Deletions cut 0 bases from V and 11 bases from J, with 11 bases between. The CDR3 has 12 residues. The germline V gene has CDR1 GTSNPN and CDR2 SVGIG (reference sequence).

At least ten counts were recorded for this clonotype. This chain joins TRBV13 and TRBJ2-5; no reliable D call. The germline gives CDR1 PRHDT, CDR2 FYEKMQ (reference sequence). The CDR3 consists of 13 residues. The V end was cut by 2 bases, the J end by 8 bases, with 12 bases between. In DNA form, the CDR3 reads TGTGCCAGCAGCTTATTACCCCTTAAAACCCAGTACTTC. It is translated as CASSLLPLKTQYF.

At least ten counts were recorded for this clonotype. This chain joins TRBV7-2 and TRBJ2-5, with D perhaps TRBD1 (5 bases). CDR3 size: 15 residues. Trimming removed 5 bases from V and 2 bases from J, with 15 bases in between. Germline V gives CDR1 SGHTA, CDR2 FQGNSA. The CDR3 protein is CASSRIDRPQETQYF. The CDR3 nucleotides are TGTGCCAGCAGCCGGATCGACAGACCACAAGAGACCCAGTACTTC.

V gene TRBV3-1 combines with J gene TRBJ1-6, with 7 bases identical to TRBD1. The trim removed 5 bases at V and 14 bases at J, leaving 6 bases unmatched. Per the germline V gene, CDR1 is LGHDT and CDR2 is YNNKEL (reference sequence). This CDR3 has 12 residues. This CDR3 reads CASSTDRATLHF. The CDR3 DNA sequence: TGTGCCAGCAGCACAGACAGGGCGACCCTCCACTTT. The whole variable domain, filled in from reference TRBV3-1 and TRBJ1-6, reads DTAVSQTPKYLVTQMGNDKSIKCEQNLGHDTMYWYKQDSKKFLKIMFSYNNKELIINETVPNRFSPKSPDKAHLNLHINSLELGDSAVYFCASSTDRATLHFGNGTRLTVT.